This T cell receptor (beta chain) was sequenced in a study of T cells in Graves' hyperthyroidism and ophthalmopathy. Germline CDR1 LGHDT, CDR2 YNNKEL (reference sequence). This CDR3 comprises 15 residues. The trim removed 1 base at V and 6 bases at J, leaving 4 bases unmatched. Researchers took RNA transcripts and amplified the TCR beta CDR3 regions from them. The study used the HTBI primer set for a first-round RT-PCR of the TCR CDR3. TCRdb reprocessed the multiplex PCR reads via MiXCR and lists one record per CDR3 protein. The sample shows a few hundred thousand distinct CDR3 sequences, about a sixth of them seen only once. Study-wide results and limits: Ophthalmopathy was predicted by the model a median of approximately 6 months ahead of onset. Among thyroid clonotypes expanded above 0.001, most also appeared in blood. A model of 13 V-J pairs discriminated ophthalmopathy from stable hyperthyroidism.

Ten or more counts support this clonotype. The antigen is unknown. PBMCs were derived from under 13 ml fresh peripheral blood. The origin of this receptor is a woman in her twenties or thirties with Graves' hyperthyroidism. The V call is TRBV3-1, the J call TRBJ2-1; 9 bases line up with TRBD2. Sequenced: blood. CDR3 residues: CASSQGTSAANEQFF. The CDR3 nucleotides read TGTGCCAGCAGCCAAGGGACTAGCGCGGCCAATGAGCAGTTCTTC.